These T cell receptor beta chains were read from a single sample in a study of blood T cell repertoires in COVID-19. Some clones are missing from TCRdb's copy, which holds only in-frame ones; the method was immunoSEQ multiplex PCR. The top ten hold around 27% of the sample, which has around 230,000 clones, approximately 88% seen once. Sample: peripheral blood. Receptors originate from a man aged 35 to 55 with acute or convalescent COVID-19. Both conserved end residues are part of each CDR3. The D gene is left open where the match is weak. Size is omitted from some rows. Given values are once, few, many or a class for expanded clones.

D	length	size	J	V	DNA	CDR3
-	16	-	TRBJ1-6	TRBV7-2	TGTGCCAGCAGCTCCAGACAGGTGGGGTATAATTCACCCCTCCACTTT	CASSSRQVGYNSPLHF
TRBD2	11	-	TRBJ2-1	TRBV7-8	TGTGGAGCGGGACCCTACAATGAGCAGTTCTTC	CGAGPYNEQFF
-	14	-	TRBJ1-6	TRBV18	TGTGCCAGCTCTCTTAGGGGCCGTAATTCACCCCTCCACTTT	CASSLRGRNSPLHF
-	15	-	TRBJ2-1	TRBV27	TGTGCCAGCAGACTCCCCGGGAGCTCCTACAATGAGCAGTTCTTC	CASRLPGSSYNEQFF
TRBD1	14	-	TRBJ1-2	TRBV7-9	TGTGCCAGCAGCCCTCTGGCAGGGGGCTATGGCTACACCTTC	CASSPLAGGYGYTF
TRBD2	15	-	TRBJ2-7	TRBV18	TGTGCCAGCTCACCACCGGATGCTAGCGGGTACGAGCAGTACTTC	CASSPPDASGYEQYF
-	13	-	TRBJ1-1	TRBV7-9	TGTGCCAGCAGCCTTAGGGGGATTGATGAAGCTTTCTTT	CASSLRGIDEAFF
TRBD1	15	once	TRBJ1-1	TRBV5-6	TGTGCCAGCAGCTTGGTAGGACAGGCGAACACTGAAGCTTTCTTT	CASSLVGQANTEAFF
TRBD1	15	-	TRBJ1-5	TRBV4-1	TGCGCCAGCAGCCCGACAGGGGGCCCCTCTCAGCCCCAGCATTTT	CASSPTGGPSQPQHF
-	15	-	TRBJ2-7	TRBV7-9	TGTGCCAGCAGCTTAGACGTTACTAGCTCTAACGAGCAGTACTTC	CASSLDVTSSNEQYF
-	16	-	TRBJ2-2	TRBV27	TGTGCCAGCAGTTTATCGTGGCAGGGAATCACCGGGGAGCTGTTTTTT	CASSLSWQGITGELFF
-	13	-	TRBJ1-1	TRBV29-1	TGCAGCGTTGAAGAATCGGCAGGGGCTGAAGCTTTCTTT	CSVEESAGAEAFF
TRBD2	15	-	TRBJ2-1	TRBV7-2	TGTGCCAGCAGCTCTTGGACTAGCGGGAGGGTTGAGCAGTTCTTC	CASSSWTSGRVEQFF
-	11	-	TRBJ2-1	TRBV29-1	TGCAGCGCCGGCTTACTGGATGAGCAGTTCTTC	CSAGLLDEQFF
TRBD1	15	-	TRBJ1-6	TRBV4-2	TGTGCCAGCAGCGACCGGGACAGGGCTGGTTCACCCCTCCACTTT	CASSDRDRAGSPLHF
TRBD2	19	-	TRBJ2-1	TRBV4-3	TGCGCCAGCAGCCAAGATCGGGCTAGCGGGATGCCCCTCTACAATGAGCAGTTCTTC	CASSQDRASGMPLYNEQFF
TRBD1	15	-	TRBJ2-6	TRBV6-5	TGTGCCAGCAGTAACAGGGGGCTTGGGGCCAACGTCCTGACTTTC	CASSNRGLGANVLTF
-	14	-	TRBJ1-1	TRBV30	TGTGCCTGGAGATGGGGCGGATTGAACACTGAAGCTTTCTTT	CAWRWGGLNTEAFF
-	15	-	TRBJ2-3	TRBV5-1	TGCGCCAGCAGCTTGGGGACAGCATTCACAGATACGCAGTATTTT	CASSLGTAFTDTQYF
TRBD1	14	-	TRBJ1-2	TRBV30	TGTGCCTGGAGTGCCCAGACAGGGATCTATGGCTACACCTTC	CAWSAQTGIYGYTF
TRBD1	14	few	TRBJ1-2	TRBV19	TGTGCCAGTAACCGGGACAGTTTGGACTATGGCTACACCTTC	CASNRDSLDYGYTF
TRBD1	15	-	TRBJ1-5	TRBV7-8	TGTGCCAGCAGCTTAATGCAGGGGGGCAATCAGCCCCAGCATTTT	CASSLMQGGNQPQHF
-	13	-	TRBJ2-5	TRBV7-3	TGTGCCAGCAGCTTAGGGCACGGCGCGACCCAGTACTTC	CASSLGHGATQYF
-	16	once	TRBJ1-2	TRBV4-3	TGCGCCAGCAGCCAAGTGGGGACACCCCTCGGCTATGGCTACACCTTC	CASSQVGTPLGYGYTF
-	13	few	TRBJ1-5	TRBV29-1	TGCAGCGCTACAGGGCCCGGCGATCAGCCCCAGCATTTT	CSATGPGDQPQHF
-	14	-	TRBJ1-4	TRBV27	TGTGCCAGCAGTTTAGCCCGAGCGAGTGAAAAACTGTTTTTT	CASSLARASEKLFF
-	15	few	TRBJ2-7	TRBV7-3	TGTGCCAGCAGCCCCAACAGGGCCCACCTCGGCGAGCAGTACTTC	CASSPNRAHLGEQYF
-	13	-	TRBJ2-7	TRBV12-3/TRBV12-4	TGTGCCAGCAGTCGCGGACGGGAGTACGAGCAGTACTTC	CASSRGREYEQYF
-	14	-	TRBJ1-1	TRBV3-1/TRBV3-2	TGTGCCAGCAGCCAAGGTCAGTGGAACACTGAAGCTTTCTTT	CASSQGQWNTEAFF
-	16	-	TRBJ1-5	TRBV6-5	TGTGCCAGCAGTTACACAGGTCTTTATAGCAATCAGCCCCAGCATTTT	CASSYTGLYSNQPQHF
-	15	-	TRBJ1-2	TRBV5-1	TGCGCCAGCAGCTTGGCCGTCGGACAGTCCAATGGCTACACCTTC	CASSLAVGQSNGYTF
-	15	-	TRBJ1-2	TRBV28	TGTGCCAGCAGAAATTCGGGGGAAGAGAACTATGGCTACACCTTC	CASRNSGEENYGYTF
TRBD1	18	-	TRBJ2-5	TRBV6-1	TGTGCCAGCAGTGAGGGCCCCGACAGGGCCTTCTCCCAAGAGACCCAGTACTTC	CASSEGPDRAFSQETQYF
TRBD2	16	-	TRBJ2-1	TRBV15	TGTGCCACCAGCAGAGATCAGTTTCCGGGAGGTGGGGAGCAGTTCTTC	CATSRDQFPGGGEQFF